A single sample is the source of the 21 T cell receptor beta chains below, sequenced in a study of shared clonotypes between healthy human individuals. TCRdb keeps only in-frame clones here, not all; method: immunoSEQ multiplex PCR. The table has 800,000 to 950,000 clones, roughly 96% seen once. CD45RO negativity and positive selection for CCR7 defined naive CD8 cells, a population that excluded terminally differentiated effector memory CD45RA+ cells. The sequenced sample consisted of naive CD8+ T cells sorted from blood. The receptors stem from a young man in good health.

The chain is built from TRBV14 and TRBJ2-7; D unclear. Looked up from germline, CDR1 is SGHDN and CDR2 is FVKESK. V lost 4 bases, J lost 5 bases, and 21 bases lay in between. The CDR3 loop spans 16 amino acids. In nucleotides, the CDR3 is TGTGCCAGCAGCCCTCGGGCGGCAGCGCGAAGCGACGAGCAGTACTTC. It is translated as CASSPRAAARSDEQYF. The whole variable domain, remainder taken from reference TRBV14 and TRBJ2-7, is EAGVTQFPSHSVIEKGQTVTLRCDPISGHDNLYWYRRVMGKEIKFLLHFVKESKQDESGMPNNRFLAERTGGTYSTLKVQPAELEDSGVYFCASSPRAAARSDEQYFGPGTRLTVT.

J is TRBJ2-5 and V is TRBV11-2; 7 positions match TRBD2. Germline V gene sequence: CDR1 SGHAT, CDR2 FQNNGV. After removal of 5 bases from V and 2 bases from J, the junction contained 8 bases not matched to a gene. The CDR3 consists of 15 residues. The CDR3 nucleotides are TGTGCCAGCAGCCAATCACTAGCGACACAAGAGACCCAGTACTTC. It encodes CASSQSLATQETQYF.

The gene calls are TRBV9 and TRBJ2-7, with a weak D call TRBD1 (5 bases). Germline V gives CDR1 SGDLS, CDR2 YYNGEE. Trimming took off 1 base at V and 5 bases at J, with 10 bases between the two ends. The CDR3 covers 13 residues. Written as DNA, the CDR3 is TGTGCCAGCAGCGTATTAGCAGGGCACGAGCAGTACTTC. It translates to CASSVLAGHEQYF.

The V and J genes are TRBV7-8 and TRBJ2-5, with 8 positions matching TRBD2. The CDR3 is 18 residues long. In germline, CDR1 is SGHVS, CDR2 FQNEAQ. Trimming took 1 base from V and 1 from J; bases not matched to a gene: 11. CDR3 DNA: TGTGCCAGCAGCTTAGACGAGCAGGCGGGAGGCGGCCAAGAGACCCAGTACTTC. This codes for CASSLDEQAGGGQETQYF.

The chain has TRBV20-1 and TRBJ2-7, with TRBD1 matching over 8 bases. The CDR3 extends over 11 amino acids. CDR1 is DFQATT, CDR2 SNEGSKA, per germline (reference sequence). With 3 bases clipped from V and 7 bases from J, the junction kept 2 bases outside the gene matches. The CDR3 region has the DNA TGCAGTGCTAGGACAGGGGTAGAGCAGTACTTC. It specifies CSARTGVEQYF.

The gene calls are TRBV29-1 and TRBJ2-5; possibly TRBD1 for D (6 bases). The germline CDR1 and CDR2 sequences are SQVTM and ANQGSEA. This CDR3 has 12 amino acids. V was shortened by 7 bases and J by 5 bases, with 14 bases between the two germline ends. The CDR3 sequence is CSANRVGETQYF. As DNA, the CDR3 is TGCAGCGCCAACAGGGTCGGGGAGACCCAGTACTTC.

This chain connects TRBV7-9 to TRBJ2-4; D is undetermined. Trimming removed 6 bases at V and 8 bases at J, with 8 bases between. The CDR3 extends over 11 amino acids. Germline CDR1 is SEHNR and CDR2 is FQNEAQ (reference sequence). DNA for the CDR3: TGTGCCAGCAGTAAAGGGTACATTCAGTACTTC. It translates to CASSKGYIQYF.

This clone appeared once. In DNA, the CDR3 is TGTGCCAGCAGCTTAAGCGCGGGGGGCCTGTACGAGCAGTACTTC. It is translated as CASSLSAGGLYEQYF. V gene TRBV7-3 combines with J gene TRBJ2-7, with 8 nucleotides matching TRBD2. V was clipped by 1 base and J by 4 bases; unmatched bases: 6. CDR1 SGHTA and CDR2 FQGTGA come from the germline V gene. This CDR3 is 15 amino acids long. The whole variable domain, filled in from reference TRBV7-3 and TRBJ2-7, reads GAGVSQTPSNKVTEKGKYVELRCDPISGHTALYWYRQSLGQGPEFLIYFQGTGAADDSGLPNDRFFAVRPEGSVSTLKIQRTERGDSAVYLCASSLSAGGLYEQYFGPGTRLTVT.

V gene TRBV7-9 combines with J gene TRBJ2-5; 11 nucleotides agree with TRBD2. The CDR3 totals 15 residues. Looked up from germline, CDR1 is SEHNR and CDR2 is FQNEAQ (reference sequence). Losses at the gene ends were 2 bases for V and 4 bases for J; bases not matched to a gene: 3. CDR3 sequence (DNA): TGTGCCAGCAGCTTACTAGCGGGAGGAGGAGAGACCCAGTACTTC. Amino acid sequence: CASSLLAGGGETQYF.

The chain employs TRBV5-4 and TRBJ2-3, with TRBD2 matching 13 bases. Looked up from germline, CDR1 is SGHNT and CDR2 is YYREEE (reference sequence). V shed 4 bases, J shed 1 base, and the junction held 9 bases outside the gene matches. This CDR3 has 18 amino acids. The CDR3 loop is CASSDWGLAGPGTDTQYF. DNA for the CDR3: TGTGCCAGCAGCGACTGGGGACTAGCGGGACCCGGCACAGATACGCAGTATTTT.

This sequence joins TRBV27 and TRBJ2-3, with D tentatively TRBD2 (6 bases). Germline CDR1 MNHEY, CDR2 SMNVEV (reference sequence). Trimming pared 7 bases from V and 1 base from J, leaving 12 bases between. This CDR3 has 14 amino acids. CDR3 nucleotides: TGTGCCAGCAATTGGCGGGGCCGCACAGATACGCAGTATTTT. Its translation: CASNWRGRTDTQYF.

This chain uses TRBV2 with TRBJ2-3; 7 bases align to TRBD1. This CDR3 contains 14 residues. The trim removed 8 bases at V and 1 base at J, leaving 6 bases unmatched. CDR1 and CDR2 from the germline V gene are SNHLY and FYNNEI. As DNA, the CDR3 is TGTGCCAGCCCCCGGACAGGACGCACAGATACGCAGTATTTT. Encoded protein: CASPRTGRTDTQYF.

A note on this clone: Compared with germline, one end of the junction differs, possibly owing to a read error. The gene calls are TRBV28 and TRBJ2-1; D is perhaps TRBD1 (6 bases). This CDR3 contains 15 residues. Germline V gene lookup returns CDR1 MDHEN and CDR2 SYDVKM. CDR3 amino acids: CVSSLKQGNDNEQFF. DNA for the CDR3: TGTGTCAGCAGTTTAAAACAGGGAAATGACAATGAGCAGTTCTTC. Full variable domain (outside the CDR3, taken from reference TRBV28 and TRBJ2-1): DVKVTQSSRYLVKRTGEKVFLECVQDMDHENMFWYRQDPGLGLRLIYFSYDVKMKEKGDIPEGYSVSREKKERFSLILESASTNQTSMYLCVSSLKQGNDNEQFFGPGTRLTVL.

The chain is built from TRBV29-1 and TRBJ2-7, with 13 bases fitting TRBD2. V shed 6 bases, J shed 0 bases, and the junction held 14 bases outside the gene matches. The CDR3 is 18 residues long. Per the germline V gene, CDR1 is SQVTM and CDR2 is ANQGSEA. The chain's CDR3 is CSVQGGLAGSISSYEQYF. The CDR3 DNA reads TGCAGCGTCCAGGGGGGACTAGCGGGATCCATAAGCTCCTACGAGCAGTACTTC.

This clone has at least ten counts. The sample holds other DNA sequences that translate to the same CDR3. The chain combines TRBV27 with TRBJ1-4; a weak D match, TRBD1 (5 bases). Between the trimmed V and J ends, which lost 2 bases and 6 bases, there was a span of 10 bases. CDR3 size: 14 residues. Germline V lookup: CDR1 MNHEY, CDR2 SMNVEV (reference sequence). The CDR3 sequence is CASSLLGGDEKLFF. In DNA form, the CDR3 reads TGTGCCAGCAGTTTACTGGGGGGAGATGAAAAACTGTTTTTT.

V is TRBV27 and J is TRBJ2-4; D gene ambiguous. Germline CDR1 MNHEY, CDR2 SMNVEV (reference sequence). V lost 3 bases, J lost 5 bases, and 5 bases lay in between. The length of the CDR3 is 12 residues. CDR3 bases: TGTGCCAGCAGTTTGTTTGAAAACATTCAGTACTTC. Translating gives CASSLFENIQYF.

Turning to this clone: The identical CDR3 is also encoded by other nucleotide sequences in the sample. The DNA of the CDR3 is TGTGCCAGCTCCCCCCTGAACACTGAAGCTTTCTTT. It is translated as CASSPLNTEAFF. V gene TRBV18 combines with J gene TRBJ1-1; no definite D call. Germline CDR1 reads KGHSH; CDR2 reads LQKENI. The CDR3 length is 12 residues. V lost 6 bases to trimming and J lost 0 bases, with 5 bases between them.

The chain carries TRBV14 and TRBJ1-1; unclear D gene. V was pared by 0 bases and J by 0 bases, with 14 bases between. The CDR3 covers 17 residues. Germline assignment: CDR1 SGHDN and CDR2 FVKESK. CDR3 DNA sequence: TGTGCCAGCAGCCAAGATCCGATTACCGTACTGAACACTGAAGCTTTCTTT. Its translation: CASSQDPITVLNTEAFF.

The chain employs TRBV11-2 and TRBJ2-5; no definite D call. The germline V and J ends were trimmed by 5 bases and 5 bases, with 18 bases remaining between them. The CDR3 loop spans 15 amino acids. The V gene's germline CDR1 is SGHAT and CDR2 FQNNGV. The CDR3 reads CASSPGPEPRETQYF. The CDR3 DNA is TGTGCCAGCAGCCCCGGGCCAGAACCAAGGGAGACCCAGTACTTC.

This clone was seen only once. The rearrangement joins TRBV13 to TRBJ2-3, with D tentatively TRBD1 or TRBD2 (5 bases each). The germline CDR1 and CDR2 sequences are PRHDT and FYEKMQ (reference sequence). CDR3 length: 12 residues. V shed 9 bases and J shed 2 bases, with 9 bases lying between them. The CDR3 DNA reads TGTGCCAGTCGGGACGACACAGATACGCAGTATTTT. Amino acids: CASRDDTDTQYF.

The chain is built from TRBV11-2 and TRBJ2-2; TRBD2 matches 9 bases. Germline values: CDR1 SGHAT, CDR2 FQNNGV. This CDR3 spans 14 amino acids. Losses at the gene ends were 4 bases for V and 6 bases for J; bases not matched to a gene: 3. The CDR3: CASSYLAGAGELFF. In DNA form, the CDR3 reads TGTGCCAGCAGCTATTTAGCGGGAGCCGGGGAGCTGTTTTTT.